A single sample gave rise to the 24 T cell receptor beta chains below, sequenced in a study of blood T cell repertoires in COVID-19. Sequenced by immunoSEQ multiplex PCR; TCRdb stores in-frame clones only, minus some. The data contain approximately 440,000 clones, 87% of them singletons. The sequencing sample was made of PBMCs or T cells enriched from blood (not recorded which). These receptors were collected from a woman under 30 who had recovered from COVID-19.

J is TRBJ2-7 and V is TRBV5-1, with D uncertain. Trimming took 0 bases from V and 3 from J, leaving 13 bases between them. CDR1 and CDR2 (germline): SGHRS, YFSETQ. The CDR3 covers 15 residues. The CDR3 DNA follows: TGCGCCAGCAGCTTGGAAGGCAGAGGAGACTACGAGCAGTACTTC. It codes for CASSLEGRGDYEQYF. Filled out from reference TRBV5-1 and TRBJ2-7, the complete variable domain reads KAGVTQTPRYLIKTRGQQVTLSCSPISGHRSVSWYQQTPGQGLQFLFEYFSETQRNKGNFPGRFSGRQFSNSRSEMNVSTLELGDSALYLCASSLEGRGDYEQYFGPGTRLTVT.

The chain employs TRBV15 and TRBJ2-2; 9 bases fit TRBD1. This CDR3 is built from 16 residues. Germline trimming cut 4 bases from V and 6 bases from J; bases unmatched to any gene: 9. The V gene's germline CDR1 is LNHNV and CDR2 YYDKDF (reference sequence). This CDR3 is CATSNRDRVIPGELFF. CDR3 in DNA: TGTGCCACCAGCAACCGGGACAGGGTTATCCCCGGGGAGCTGTTTTTT.

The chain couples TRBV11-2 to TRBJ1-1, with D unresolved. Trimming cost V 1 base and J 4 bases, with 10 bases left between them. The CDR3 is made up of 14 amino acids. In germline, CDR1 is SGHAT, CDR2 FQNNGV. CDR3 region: CASSLARGFTEAFF. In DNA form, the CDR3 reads TGTGCCAGCAGCTTAGCTCGGGGATTCACTGAAGCTTTCTTT.

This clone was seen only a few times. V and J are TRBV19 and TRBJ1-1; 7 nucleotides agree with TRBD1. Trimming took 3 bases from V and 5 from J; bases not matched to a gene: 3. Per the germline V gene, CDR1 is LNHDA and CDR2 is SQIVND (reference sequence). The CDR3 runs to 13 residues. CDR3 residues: CASSMDRNTEAFF. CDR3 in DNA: TGTGCCAGTAGTATGGACAGGAATACTGAAGCTTTCTTT.

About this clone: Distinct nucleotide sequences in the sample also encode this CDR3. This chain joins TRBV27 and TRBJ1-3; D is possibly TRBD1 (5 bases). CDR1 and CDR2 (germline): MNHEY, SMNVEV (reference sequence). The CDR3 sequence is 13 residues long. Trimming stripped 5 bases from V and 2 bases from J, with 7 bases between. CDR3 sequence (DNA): TGTGCCAGCAGTCAAGGGGCTGGAAACACCATATATTTT. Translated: CASSQGAGNTIYF.

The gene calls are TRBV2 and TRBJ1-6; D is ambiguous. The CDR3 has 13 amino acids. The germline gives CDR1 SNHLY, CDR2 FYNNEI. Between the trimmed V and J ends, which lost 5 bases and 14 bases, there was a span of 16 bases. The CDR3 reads CASSREDPEALHF. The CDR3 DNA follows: TGTGCCAGCAGTCGGGAGGATCCCGAGGCCCTCCACTTT.

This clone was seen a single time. The CDR3 loop reads CASSSLSNEQFF. The DNA for the CDR3 is TGTGCCAGCAGCTCTCTCAGCAATGAGCAGTTCTTC. The V call is TRBV5-4, the J call TRBJ2-1; D unresolved. In germline, CDR1 is SGHNT, CDR2 YYREEE (reference sequence). The CDR3 is 12 amino acids. V was cut by 3 bases and J by 6 bases, with 7 bases left in between.

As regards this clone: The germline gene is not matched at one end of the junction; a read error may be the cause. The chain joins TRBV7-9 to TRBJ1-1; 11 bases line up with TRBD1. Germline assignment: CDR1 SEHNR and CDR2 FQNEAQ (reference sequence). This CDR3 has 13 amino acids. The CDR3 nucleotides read TGTGCCAGCAGCTTAGGGACAGGGGGCATCGGGTACTTT. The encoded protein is CASSLGTGGIGYF.

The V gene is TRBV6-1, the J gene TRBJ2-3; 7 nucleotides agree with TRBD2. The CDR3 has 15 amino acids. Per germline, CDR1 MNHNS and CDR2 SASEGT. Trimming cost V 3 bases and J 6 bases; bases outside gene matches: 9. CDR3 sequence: CASSDRGLGPDTQYF. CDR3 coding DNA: TGTGCCAGCAGTGATCGCGGACTAGGTCCCGATACGCAGTATTTT.

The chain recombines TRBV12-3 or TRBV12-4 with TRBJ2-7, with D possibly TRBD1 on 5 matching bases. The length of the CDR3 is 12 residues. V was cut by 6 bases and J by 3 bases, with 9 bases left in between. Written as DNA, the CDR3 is TGTGCCAGCAGCCCAGGGATCTACGAGCAGTACTTC. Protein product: CASSPGIYEQYF.

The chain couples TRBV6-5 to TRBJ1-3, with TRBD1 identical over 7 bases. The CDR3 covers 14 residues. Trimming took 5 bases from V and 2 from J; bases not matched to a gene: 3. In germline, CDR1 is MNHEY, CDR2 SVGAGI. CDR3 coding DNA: TGTGCCAGCAGTACTGGACAGGCTGGAAACACCATATATTTT. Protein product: CASSTGQAGNTIYF.

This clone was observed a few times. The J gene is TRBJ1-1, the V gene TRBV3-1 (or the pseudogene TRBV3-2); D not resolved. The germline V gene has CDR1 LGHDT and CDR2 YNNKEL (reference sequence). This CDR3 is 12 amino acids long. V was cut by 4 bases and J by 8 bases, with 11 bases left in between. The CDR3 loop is CASSRRTGEAFF. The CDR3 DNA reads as TGTGCCAGCAGCCGCCGGACGGGGGAAGCTTTCTTT.

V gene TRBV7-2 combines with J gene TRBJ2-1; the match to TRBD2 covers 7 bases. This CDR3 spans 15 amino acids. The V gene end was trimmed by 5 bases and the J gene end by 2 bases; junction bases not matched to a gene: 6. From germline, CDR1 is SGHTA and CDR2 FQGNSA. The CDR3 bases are TGTGCCAGCAGCCCCGGACTAGGACCCTACAATGAGCAGTTCTTC. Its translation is CASSPGLGPYNEQFF.

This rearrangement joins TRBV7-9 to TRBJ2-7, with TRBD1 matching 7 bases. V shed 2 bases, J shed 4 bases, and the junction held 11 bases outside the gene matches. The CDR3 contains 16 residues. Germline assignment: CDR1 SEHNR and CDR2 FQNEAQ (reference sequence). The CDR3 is CASSLQVWGQPYEQYF. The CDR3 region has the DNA TGTGCCAGCAGCTTACAGGTTTGGGGACAGCCGTACGAGCAGTACTTC.

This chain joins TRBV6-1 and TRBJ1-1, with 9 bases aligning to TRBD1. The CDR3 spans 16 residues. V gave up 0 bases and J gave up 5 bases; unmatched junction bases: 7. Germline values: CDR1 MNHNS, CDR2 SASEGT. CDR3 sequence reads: CASSEAVGQGGTEAFF. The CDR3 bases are TGTGCCAGCAGTGAAGCCGTGGGACAGGGCGGGACTGAAGCTTTCTTT.

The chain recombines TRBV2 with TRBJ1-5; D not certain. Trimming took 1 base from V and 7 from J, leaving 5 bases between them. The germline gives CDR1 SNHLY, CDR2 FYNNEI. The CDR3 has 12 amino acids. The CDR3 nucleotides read TGTGCCAGCAGTGAAGTTGGCCAGCCCCAGCATTTT. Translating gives CASSEVGQPQHF.

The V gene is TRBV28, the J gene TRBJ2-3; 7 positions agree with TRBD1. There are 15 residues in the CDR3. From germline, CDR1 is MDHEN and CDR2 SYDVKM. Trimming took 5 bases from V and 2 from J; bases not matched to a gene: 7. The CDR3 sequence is CASSPQTGITDTQYF. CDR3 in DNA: TGTGCCAGCAGTCCTCAGACAGGGATCACAGATACGCAGTATTTT.

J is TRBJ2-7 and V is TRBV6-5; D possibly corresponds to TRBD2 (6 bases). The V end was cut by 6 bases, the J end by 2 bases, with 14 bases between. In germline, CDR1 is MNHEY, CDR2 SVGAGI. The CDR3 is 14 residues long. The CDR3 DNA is TGTGCCAGCAGAGGAGGGACGGCAACCTACGAGCAGTACTTC. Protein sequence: CASRGGTATYEQYF.

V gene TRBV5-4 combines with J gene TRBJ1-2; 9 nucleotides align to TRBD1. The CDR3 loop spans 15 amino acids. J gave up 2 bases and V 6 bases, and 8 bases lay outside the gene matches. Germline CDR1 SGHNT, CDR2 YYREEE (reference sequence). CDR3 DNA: TGTGCCAGCACGTTACGAGGGACAGGGAACTATGGCTACACCTTC. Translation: CASTLRGTGNYGYTF.

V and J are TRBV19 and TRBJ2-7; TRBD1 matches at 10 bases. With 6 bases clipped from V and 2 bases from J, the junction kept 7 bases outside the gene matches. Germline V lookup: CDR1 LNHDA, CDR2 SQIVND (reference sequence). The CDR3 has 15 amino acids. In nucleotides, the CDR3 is TGTGCCAGTAGCTATCGGGACAGGGGAACCTACGAGCAGTACTTC. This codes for CASSYRDRGTYEQYF.

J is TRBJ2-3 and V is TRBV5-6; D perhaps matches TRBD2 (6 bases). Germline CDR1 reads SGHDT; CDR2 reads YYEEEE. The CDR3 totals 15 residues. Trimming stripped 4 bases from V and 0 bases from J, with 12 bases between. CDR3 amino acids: CASSVGRGSTDTQYF. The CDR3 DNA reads TGTGCCAGCAGCGTCGGGCGGGGAAGCACAGATACGCAGTATTTT.

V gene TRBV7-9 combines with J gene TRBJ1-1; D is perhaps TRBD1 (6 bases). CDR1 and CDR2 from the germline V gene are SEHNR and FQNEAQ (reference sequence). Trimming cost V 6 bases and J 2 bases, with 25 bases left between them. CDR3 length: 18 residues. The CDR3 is CASRGSIRGAWENTEAFF. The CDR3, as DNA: TGTGCCAGCAGGGGATCTATACGGGGGGCGTGGGAAAACACTGAAGCTTTCTTT.

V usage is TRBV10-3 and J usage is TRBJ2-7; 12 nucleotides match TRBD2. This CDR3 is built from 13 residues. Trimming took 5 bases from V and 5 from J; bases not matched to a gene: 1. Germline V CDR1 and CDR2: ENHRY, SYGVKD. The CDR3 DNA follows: TGTGCCATCAGTAGGACTAGCGGGGACGAGCAGTACTTC. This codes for CAISRTSGDEQYF.

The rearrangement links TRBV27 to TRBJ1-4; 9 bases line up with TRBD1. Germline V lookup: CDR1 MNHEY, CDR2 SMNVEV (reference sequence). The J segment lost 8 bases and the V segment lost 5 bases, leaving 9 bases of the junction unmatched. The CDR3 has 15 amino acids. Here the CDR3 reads CASSRQTGGLEKLFF. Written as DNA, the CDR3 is TGTGCCAGCAGTCGCCAGACAGGGGGATTGGAAAAACTGTTTTTT. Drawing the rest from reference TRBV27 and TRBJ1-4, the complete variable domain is EAQVTQNPRYLITVTGKKLTVTCSQNMNHEYMSWYRQDPGLGLRQIYYSMNVEVTDKGDVPEGYKVSRKEKRNFPLILESPSPNQTSLYFCASSRQTGGLEKLFFGSGTQLSVL.